This T cell receptor beta chain is from a study of shared clonotypes between healthy human individuals (dated by TCRdb to 2018 to 2020). General notes on the study: Two women and three men aged 18 to 49 years were included in the cohort. To estimate repertoire size and how much clonotypes are shared between individuals, the study performed deep sequencing of blood TCR repertoires from five healthy adults. Per donor, leukapheresis produced somewhere between about 0.8 and 9.5 billion PBMCs. For each donor, CD4 naive and CD4 memory were each given three plates, CD8 naive was given two plates, and CD8 memory was given one plate. Libraries were prepared and TCR repertoires were sequenced by different laboratories using diverse techniques, in order to increase sequencing depth and limit assay-specific biases.

About this clone: Its antigen is unknown. No base qualities exist here, and no much larger clone lies one base off it.

From the germline V gene, CDR1 is SGHTA and CDR2 is FQGNSA. The junction carries 11 bases between V and J, which are trimmed by 2 bases and 4 bases respectively. Taken from cysteine to phenylalanine, the CDR3 has 15 residues. This entry keeps only the CDR3 DNA: 45 bases, framed from base 1. Using the deep immunoSEQ assay, TCR CDR3 regions were amplified from genomic DNA by multiplex PCR. Extracted genomic DNA from each cell subset was spread evenly across all wells of several immunoSEQ 96-well plates, with each plate serving as a replicate. For sorted subsets, approximately 200 ng of genomic DNA, equivalent to roughly 33,000 T cell genomes, went into each replicate PCR. Purified libraries were quantified with a Qubit 3.0 fluorometer, sized on a Bioanalyzer 2100, and re-quantified with the KAPA Library Quantification kit. A separate single-read 150-cycle Illumina NextSeq 550 flow cell was used to sequence each immunoSEQ 96-well plate. From the authors' description of their analysis: The immunoSEQ output contained only junctional sequences without quality scores, so filtering could not match that applied to full-length reads. Sequences were annotated with PyIR, a Python wrapper for IgBLAST v1.9, and V/J genes and CDR3 were assigned using IMGT germline references. Any read was removed if the V/J assignment was weak (E-value above 1e-6), the CDR3 was missing, or the read contained stop codons, out-of-frame junctions, or ambiguous translated residues. A V3J clonotype was defined by an identical inferred V gene, J gene, and CDR3 amino acid sequence. Percentage overlap between repertoires was calculated by dividing the number of shared unique clonotypes by the size of the smaller repertoire. RTK rarefaction, the Chao1 estimator, and Recon v2.1 estimates of unobserved clonotypes were used to assess repertoire richness. Generation probabilities were computed with OLGA for all TCRbeta clonotypes obtained by the gDNA method from several donors. Entries here come from immuneACCESS through TCRdb and include only in-frame sequences with V and J called. Some clones fail to appear in such tables; in the studies checked, an unresolved V gene covers under half of the shortfall, and the cause of the remainder is unknown. V and J calls and clone size are as listed in that table; D and trimming were resolved from the DNA. The sample records some 900,000 clones, approximately 76% of which are singletons. The ten largest clones represent approximately 1.5% of the sample.

The donors were healthy, HIV-negative adults who had no recently reported acute infections or vaccinations. Every donor was a Caucasian adult living in Nashville, Tennessee, USA. Magnetic negative selection was used to enrich CD4+ T cells, after which naive cells were positively selected on CD45RA and the negative fraction became the memory subset. Blood was collected by leukapheresis, and PBMCs were isolated by Ficoll-Histopaque density gradient centrifugation and then cryopreserved in liquid nitrogen vapor phase. Analytical flow cytometry was used to check the purity and quantity of each magnetically sorted T cell population. Genomic DNA was isolated from each sorted fraction and quantified by UV absorbance on a Nanodrop 2000c. Summary of the overall study and its limitations: Incomplete sequencing was indicated by rarefaction of sorted-subset datasets, despite the large sequencing depth. Naive subsets generally had larger estimated clonotype richness than memory subsets did. Based on pairwise subsampling, the degree of clonotype sharing among donors was expected to be affected by sequencing depth. Higher generation probabilities were observed for clonotypes shared by all four sorted-subset donors than for non-shared clonotypes. Because the study included a small number of donors, the genetic and exposure-history diversity represented was limited. Sharing across a few donors was observed for around 5% of naive CD4, over 3% of naive CD8, about 2.5% of memory CD4, and around 0.4% of memory CD8 clonotypes. Sampling was limited to blood, and TCR repertoires in tissue likely differ from TCR repertoires in blood.

The chain is made from TRBV7-2 and TRBJ1-4; a tentative D call is TRBD1 (5 bases match). The sequence was collected from a man in his late teens or twenties in good health. Sequences were obtained from memory CD4+ T cells sorted from blood. The meaning of the sample's cell subset or site label: CD45RA-negative fraction. The CDR3 loop reads CASSLSSGDNEKLFF. The nucleotides read TGTGCCAGCAGCTTATCCTCGGGGGATAATGAAAAACTGTTTTTT.